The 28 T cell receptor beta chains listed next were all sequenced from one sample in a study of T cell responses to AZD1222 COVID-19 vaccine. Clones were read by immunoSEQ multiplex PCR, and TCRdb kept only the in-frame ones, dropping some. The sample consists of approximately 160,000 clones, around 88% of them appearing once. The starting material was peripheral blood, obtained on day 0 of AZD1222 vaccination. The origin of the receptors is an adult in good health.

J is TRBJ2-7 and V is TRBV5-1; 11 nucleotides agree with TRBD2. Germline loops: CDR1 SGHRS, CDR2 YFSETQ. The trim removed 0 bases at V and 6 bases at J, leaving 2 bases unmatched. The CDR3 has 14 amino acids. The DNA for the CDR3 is TGCGCCAGCAGCTTGGCTAGCGGGAGGACCGAGCAGTACTTC. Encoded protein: CASSLASGRTEQYF.

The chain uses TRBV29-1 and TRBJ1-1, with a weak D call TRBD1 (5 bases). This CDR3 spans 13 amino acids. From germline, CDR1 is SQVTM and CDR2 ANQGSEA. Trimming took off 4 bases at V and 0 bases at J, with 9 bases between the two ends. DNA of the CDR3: TGCAGCGTTGGTGGGGGTATGAACACTGAAGCTTTCTTT. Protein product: CSVGGGMNTEAFF. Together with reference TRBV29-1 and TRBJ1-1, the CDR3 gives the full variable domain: SAVISQKPSRDICQRGTSLTIQCQVDSQVTMMFWYRQQPGQSLTLIATANQGSEATYESGFVIDKFPISRPNLTFSTLTVSNMSPEDSSIYLCSVGGGMNTEAFFGQGTRLTVV.

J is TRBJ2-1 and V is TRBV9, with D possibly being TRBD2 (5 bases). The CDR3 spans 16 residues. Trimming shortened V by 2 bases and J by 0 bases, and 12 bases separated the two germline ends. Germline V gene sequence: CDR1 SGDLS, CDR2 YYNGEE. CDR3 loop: CASSVQRMSSYNEQFF. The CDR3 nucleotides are TGTGCCAGCAGCGTCCAGCGGATGAGCTCCTACAATGAGCAGTTCTTC.

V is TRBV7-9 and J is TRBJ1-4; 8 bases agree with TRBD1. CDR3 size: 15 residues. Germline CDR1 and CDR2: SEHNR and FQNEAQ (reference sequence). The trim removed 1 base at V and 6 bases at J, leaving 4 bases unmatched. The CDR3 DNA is TGTGCCAGCAGCTTAGTCAGGGGGCAGGATGAAAAACTGTTTTTT. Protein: CASSLVRGQDEKLFF. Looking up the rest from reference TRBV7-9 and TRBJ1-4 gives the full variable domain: DTGVSQNPRHKITKRGQNVTFRCDPISEHNRLYWYRQTLGQGPEFLTYFQNEAQLEKSRLLSDRFSAERPKGSFSTLEIQRTEQGDSAMYLCASSLVRGQDEKLFFGSGTQLSVL.

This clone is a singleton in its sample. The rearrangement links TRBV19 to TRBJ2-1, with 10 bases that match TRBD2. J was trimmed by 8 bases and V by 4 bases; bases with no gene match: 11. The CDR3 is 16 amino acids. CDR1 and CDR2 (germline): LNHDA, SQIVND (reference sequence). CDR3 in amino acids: CASSKPGTSEGDEQFF. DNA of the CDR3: TGTGCCAGTAGTAAACCCGGGACTAGCGAGGGGGATGAGCAGTTCTTC.

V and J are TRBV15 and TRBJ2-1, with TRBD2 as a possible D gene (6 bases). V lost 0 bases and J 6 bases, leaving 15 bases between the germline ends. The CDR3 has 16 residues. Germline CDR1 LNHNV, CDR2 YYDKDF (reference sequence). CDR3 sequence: CATSRDGGATSNEQFF. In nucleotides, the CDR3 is TGTGCCACCAGCAGAGATGGAGGGGCTACTTCCAATGAGCAGTTCTTC.

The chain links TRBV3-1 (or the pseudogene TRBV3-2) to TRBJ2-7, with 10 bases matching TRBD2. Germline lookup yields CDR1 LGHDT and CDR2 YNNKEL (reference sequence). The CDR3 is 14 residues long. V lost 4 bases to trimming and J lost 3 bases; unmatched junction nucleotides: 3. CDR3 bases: TGTGCCAGCAGCCCCCTAGCGGGAGTCTACGAGCAGTACTTC. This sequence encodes CASSPLAGVYEQYF.

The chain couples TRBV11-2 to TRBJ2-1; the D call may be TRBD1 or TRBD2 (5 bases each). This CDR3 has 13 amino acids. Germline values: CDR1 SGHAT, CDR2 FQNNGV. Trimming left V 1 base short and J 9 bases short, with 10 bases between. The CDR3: CASSLGWGSEQFF. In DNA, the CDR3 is TGTGCCAGCAGCTTAGGGTGGGGGAGTGAGCAGTTCTTC.

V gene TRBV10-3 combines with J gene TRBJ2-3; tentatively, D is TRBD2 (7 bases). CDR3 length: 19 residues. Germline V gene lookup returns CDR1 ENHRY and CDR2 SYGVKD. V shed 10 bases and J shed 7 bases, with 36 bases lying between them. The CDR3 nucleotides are TGTGCCACCTCAAAAAGTTCGGGGGGCATTCCAGGCTTGGGATATACGCAGTATTTT. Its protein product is CATSKSSGGIPGLGYTQYF.

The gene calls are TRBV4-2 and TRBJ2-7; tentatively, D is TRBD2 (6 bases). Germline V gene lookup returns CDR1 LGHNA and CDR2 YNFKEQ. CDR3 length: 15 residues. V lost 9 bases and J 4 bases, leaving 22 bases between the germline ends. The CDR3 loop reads CASRLTGTSDYEQYF. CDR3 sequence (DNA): TGTGCCAGTCGCCTTACCGGGACTTCCGATTACGAGCAGTACTTC.

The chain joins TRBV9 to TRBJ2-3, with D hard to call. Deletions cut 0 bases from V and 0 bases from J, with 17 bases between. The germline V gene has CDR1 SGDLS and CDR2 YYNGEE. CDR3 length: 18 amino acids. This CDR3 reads CASSVGLGSWGSTDTQYF. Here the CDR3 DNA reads TGTGCCAGCAGCGTAGGGCTAGGATCGTGGGGTAGCACAGATACGCAGTATTTT.

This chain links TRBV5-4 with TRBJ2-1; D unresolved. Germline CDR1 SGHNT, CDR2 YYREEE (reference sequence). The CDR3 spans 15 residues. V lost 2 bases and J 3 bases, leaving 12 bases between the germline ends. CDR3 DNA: TGTGCCAGCAGCTTCCCCGGAAGGAACTACAATGAGCAGTTCTTC. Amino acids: CASSFPGRNYNEQFF.

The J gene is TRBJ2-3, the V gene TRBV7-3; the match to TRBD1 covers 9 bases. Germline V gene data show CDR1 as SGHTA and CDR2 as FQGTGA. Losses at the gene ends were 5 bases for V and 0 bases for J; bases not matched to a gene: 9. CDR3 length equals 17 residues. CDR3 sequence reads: CASSREYRGPSTDTQYF. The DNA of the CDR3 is TGTGCCAGCAGCAGAGAGTACAGGGGGCCTAGCACAGATACGCAGTATTTT.

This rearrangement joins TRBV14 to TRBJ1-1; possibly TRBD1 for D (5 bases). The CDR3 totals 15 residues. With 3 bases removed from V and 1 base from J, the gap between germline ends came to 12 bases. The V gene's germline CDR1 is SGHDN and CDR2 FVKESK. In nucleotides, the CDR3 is TGTGCCAGCAGCCAGAGGGACCCCTGGAACACTGAAGCTTTCTTT. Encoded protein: CASSQRDPWNTEAFF.

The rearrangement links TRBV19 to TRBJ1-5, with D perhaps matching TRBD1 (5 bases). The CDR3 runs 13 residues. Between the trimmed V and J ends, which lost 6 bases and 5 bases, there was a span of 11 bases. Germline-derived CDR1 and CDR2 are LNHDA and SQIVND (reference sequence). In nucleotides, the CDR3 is TGTGCCAGTAGCCTTGACAGCTATCAGCCCCAGCATTTT. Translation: CASSLDSYQPQHF.

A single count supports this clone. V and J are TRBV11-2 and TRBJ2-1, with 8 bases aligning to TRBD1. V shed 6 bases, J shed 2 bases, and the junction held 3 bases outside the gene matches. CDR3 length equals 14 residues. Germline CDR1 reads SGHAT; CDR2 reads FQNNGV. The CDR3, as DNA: TGTGCCAGCAGGAGGGACAGGCCCTACAATGAGCAGTTCTTC. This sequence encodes CASRRDRPYNEQFF.

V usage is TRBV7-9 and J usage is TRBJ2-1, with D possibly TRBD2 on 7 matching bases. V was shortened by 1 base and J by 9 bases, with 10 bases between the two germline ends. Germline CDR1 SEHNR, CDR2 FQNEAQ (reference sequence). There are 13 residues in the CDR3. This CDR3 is CASSLVGGLEQFF. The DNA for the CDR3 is TGTGCCAGCAGCTTAGTGGGGGGGCTTGAGCAGTTCTTC.

The CDR3 reads CASSFPGLGYEQYF. In DNA form, the CDR3 reads TGTGCCAGCAGCTTCCCGGGTTTGGGCTACGAGCAGTACTTC. The rearrangement uses TRBV5-6 and TRBJ2-7; D is undetermined. V lost 2 bases and J 3 bases, leaving 12 bases between the germline ends. CDR1 is SGHDT and CDR2 is YYEEEE in the germline V gene. The CDR3 extends over 14 amino acids.

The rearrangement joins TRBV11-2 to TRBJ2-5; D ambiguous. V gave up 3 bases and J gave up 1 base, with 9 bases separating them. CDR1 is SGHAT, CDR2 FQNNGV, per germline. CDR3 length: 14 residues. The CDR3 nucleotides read TGTGCCAGCAGCTTCTCGCGGCCCCAAGAGACCCAGTACTTC. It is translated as CASSFSRPQETQYF.

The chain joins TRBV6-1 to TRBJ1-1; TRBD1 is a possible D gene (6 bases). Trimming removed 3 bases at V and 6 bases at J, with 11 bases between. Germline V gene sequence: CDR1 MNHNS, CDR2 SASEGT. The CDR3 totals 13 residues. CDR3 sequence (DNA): TGTGCCAGCAGTGACGGGGGGCTCGCTGAAGCTTTCTTT. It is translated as CASSDGGLAEAFF.

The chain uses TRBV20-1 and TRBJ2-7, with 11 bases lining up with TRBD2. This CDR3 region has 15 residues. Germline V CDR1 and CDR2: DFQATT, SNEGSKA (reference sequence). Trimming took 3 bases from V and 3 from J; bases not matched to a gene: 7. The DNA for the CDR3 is TGCAGTGCTAGTGTAGCCGGGACTAGCGGCTACGAGCAGTACTTC. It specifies CSASVAGTSGYEQYF.

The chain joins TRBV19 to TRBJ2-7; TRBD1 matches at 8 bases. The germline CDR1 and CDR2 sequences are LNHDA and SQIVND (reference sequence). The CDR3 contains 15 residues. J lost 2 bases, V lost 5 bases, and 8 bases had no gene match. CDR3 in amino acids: CASSPGTGVAYEQYF. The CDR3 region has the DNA TGTGCCAGTAGTCCGGGGACAGGAGTGGCCTACGAGCAGTACTTC.

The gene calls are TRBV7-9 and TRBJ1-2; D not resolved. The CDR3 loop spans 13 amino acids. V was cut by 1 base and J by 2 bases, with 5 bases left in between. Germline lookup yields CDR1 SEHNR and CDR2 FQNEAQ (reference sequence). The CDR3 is CASSLGQNYGYTF. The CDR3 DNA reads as TGTGCCAGCAGCTTAGGGCAGAACTATGGCTACACCTTC.

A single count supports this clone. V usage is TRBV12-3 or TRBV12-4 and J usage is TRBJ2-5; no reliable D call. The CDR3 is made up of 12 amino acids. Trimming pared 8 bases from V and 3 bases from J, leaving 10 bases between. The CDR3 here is CASGARKETQYF. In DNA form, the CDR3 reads TGTGCCAGCGGAGCTCGTAAAGAGACCCAGTACTTC.

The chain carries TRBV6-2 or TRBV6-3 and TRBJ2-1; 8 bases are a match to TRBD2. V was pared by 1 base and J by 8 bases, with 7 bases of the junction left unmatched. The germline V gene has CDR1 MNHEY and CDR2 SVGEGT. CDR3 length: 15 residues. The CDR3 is CASSYWGTRVYEQFF. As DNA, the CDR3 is TGTGCCAGCAGTTACTGGGGGACTAGGGTCTATGAGCAGTTCTTC.

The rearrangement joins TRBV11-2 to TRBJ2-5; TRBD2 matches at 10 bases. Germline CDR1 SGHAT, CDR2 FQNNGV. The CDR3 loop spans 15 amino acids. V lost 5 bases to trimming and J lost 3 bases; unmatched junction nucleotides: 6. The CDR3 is CASSPRTSGEETQYF. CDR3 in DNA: TGTGCCAGCAGCCCGCGGACTAGCGGCGAAGAGACCCAGTACTTC.

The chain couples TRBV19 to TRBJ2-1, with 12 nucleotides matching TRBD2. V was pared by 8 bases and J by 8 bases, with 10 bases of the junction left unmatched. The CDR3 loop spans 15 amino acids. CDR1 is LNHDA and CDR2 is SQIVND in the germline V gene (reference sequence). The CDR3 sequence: CASGSLAGGFDEQFF. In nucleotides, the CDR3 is TGTGCCAGTGGCTCACTAGCGGGAGGATTCGATGAGCAGTTCTTC.

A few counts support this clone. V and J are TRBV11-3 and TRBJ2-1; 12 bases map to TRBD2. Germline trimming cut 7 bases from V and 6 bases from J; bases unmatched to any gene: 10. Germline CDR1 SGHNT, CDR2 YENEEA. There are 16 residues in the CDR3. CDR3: CASTLFLAGGANEQFF. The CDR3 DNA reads TGTGCCAGCACTCTTTTTCTAGCGGGGGGGGCCAATGAGCAGTTCTTC.